What follows are 18 T cell receptor beta chains derived from one specimen sequenced in a study of blood T cell repertoires in COVID-19. The table came from immunoSEQ multiplex PCR; TCRdb's copy has only in-frame clones and leaves some out. Of roughly 140,000 clones listed, around 84% are singletons. Sequences were obtained from peripheral blood. The origin of the receptors is a man in his sixties or seventies with acute or convalescent COVID-19.

This clone was seen just once. The chain carries TRBV2 and TRBJ1-2; possible D gene TRBD1, 6 bases. This CDR3 contains 13 residues. Germline CDR1 reads SNHLY; CDR2 reads FYNNEI. V shed 9 bases and J shed 4 bases, with 15 bases lying between them. DNA of the CDR3: TGTGCCAGGCAGTCGACAGGCCTCTATGGCTACACCTTC. Translating it yields CARQSTGLYGYTF.

The chain uses TRBV19 and TRBJ2-7; TRBD2 agrees at 7 bases. The CDR3 is made up of 16 amino acids. Germline CDR1 is LNHDA and CDR2 is SQIVND (reference sequence). Losses at the gene ends were 5 bases for V and 3 bases for J; bases not matched to a gene: 13. CDR3 in amino acids: CASSGARGSLIYEQYF. CDR3 DNA sequence: TGTGCCAGTAGTGGGGCTCGCGGGAGTCTCATCTACGAGCAGTACTTC.

Here the CDR3 reads CSVDARTQYGYTF. The CDR3 DNA is TGCAGCGTTGACGCCAGAACCCAATATGGCTACACCTTC. The gene calls are TRBV29-1 and TRBJ1-2; D gene uncertain. The CDR3 totals 13 residues. The germline V gene encodes CDR1 SQVTM and CDR2 ANQGSEA. V lost 3 bases, J lost 5 bases, and 13 bases lay in between.

This chain uses TRBV5-1 with TRBJ2-3; tentative D call: TRBD1 (5 bases). CDR3 length equals 13 residues. Trimming shortened V by 3 bases and J by 1 base, and 6 bases separated the two germline ends. The germline CDR1 and CDR2 sequences are SGHRS and YFSETQ. CDR3 in amino acids: CASSSQGTDTQYF. For the CDR3, the DNA is TGCGCCAGCAGCTCACAGGGCACAGATACGCAGTATTTT.

This clone has a single count. The V call is TRBV19, the J call TRBJ2-7; 10 nucleotides agree with TRBD2. Trimming took 3 bases from V and 4 from J; bases not matched to a gene: 18. This CDR3 is 19 amino acids long. The germline CDR1 and CDR2 sequences are LNHDA and SQIVND (reference sequence). CDR3 sequence (DNA): TGTGCCAGTAGTATTAGGCAGGCTGGAACTAGCGGGATCGGATACGAGCAGTACTTC. This gives the protein CASSIRQAGTSGIGYEQYF.

V gene TRBV3-1 (or the pseudogene TRBV3-2) combines with J gene TRBJ2-7; D ambiguous. The CDR3 spans 13 residues. Trimming stripped 1 base from V and 7 bases from J, with 11 bases between. In germline, CDR1 is LGHDT, CDR2 YNNKEL (reference sequence). CDR3 loop: CASSQAPGLEQYF. In DNA form, the CDR3 reads TGTGCCAGCAGCCAAGCCCCCGGTCTGGAGCAGTACTTC.

The V and J genes are TRBV7-2 and TRBJ2-4; no reliable D call. V was shortened by 0 bases and J by 0 bases, with 9 bases between the two germline ends. The CDR3 is 16 amino acids. Germline V lookup: CDR1 SGHTA, CDR2 FQGNSA. The chain's CDR3 is CASSLALGLAKNIQYF. In nucleotides, the CDR3 is TGTGCCAGCAGCTTAGCGTTGGGCCTAGCCAAAAACATTCAGTACTTC.

The chain couples TRBV9 to TRBJ1-6, with 8 bases aligning to TRBD1. V was clipped by 1 base and J by 10 bases; unmatched bases: 7. Per germline, CDR1 SGDLS and CDR2 YYNGEE. This CDR3 region has 15 residues. The CDR3 bases are TGTGCCAGCAGCGTATCTTCGACAGGGGCATCACCCCTCCACTTT. Its protein is CASSVSSTGASPLHF.

The chain has TRBV20-1 and TRBJ2-7, with unresolved D. Germline CDR1 and CDR2: DFQATT and SNEGSKA (reference sequence). Trimming took 2 bases from V and 1 from J, leaving 3 bases between them. The CDR3 is 11 residues long. The CDR3 DNA follows: TGCAGTGCTAGAACATCCTACGAGCAGTACTTC. The encoded protein is CSARTSYEQYF.

The chain recombines TRBV28 with TRBJ1-5; possibly TRBD1 for D (5 bases). This CDR3 is built from 15 residues. V was shortened by 3 bases and J by 6 bases, with 15 bases between the two germline ends. Germline V gene lookup returns CDR1 MDHEN and CDR2 SYDVKM. CDR3 sequence (DNA): TGTGCCAGCAGTTTCATCGGGGGGAATCGTCAGCCCCAGCATTTT. As protein: CASSFIGGNRQPQHF. Looking up the rest from reference TRBV28 and TRBJ1-5 gives the full variable domain: DVKVTQSSRYLVKRTGEKVFLECVQDMDHENMFWYRQDPGLGLRLIYFSYDVKMKEKGDIPEGYSVSREKKERFSLILESASTNQTSMYLCASSFIGGNRQPQHFGDGTRLSIL.

V gene TRBV4-1 combines with J gene TRBJ2-1, with TRBD2 matching over 8 bases. V lost 1 base and J lost 6; bases outside the gene matches: 8. From germline, CDR1 is MGHRA and CDR2 YSYEKL. The CDR3 runs to 16 residues. The CDR3 DNA reads TGCGCCAGCAGCCAAGCAAGCGGGAGAGACTCCAATGAGCAGTTCTTC. Protein product: CASSQASGRDSNEQFF.

The rearrangement links TRBV5-1 to TRBJ2-5; TRBD2 aligns across 14 bases. The ends lost 4 bases at V and 5 bases at J; junction bases unmatched: 4. There are 15 residues in the CDR3. The V gene's germline CDR1 is SGHRS and CDR2 YFSETQ. DNA for the CDR3: TGCGCCAGCAGCCTAGGGACTAGCGGGAGTGAGACCCAGTACTTC. Its protein is CASSLGTSGSETQYF.

The CDR3 coding sequence is TGTGCCAGCAGCCAAGACGGGACTAGCGGGGAGACCCAGTACTTC. Protein: CASSQDGTSGETQYF. The genes are TRBV7-3 and TRBJ2-5; 12 bases are shared with TRBD2. CDR3 length: 15 amino acids. The germline CDR1 and CDR2 sequences are SGHTA and FQGTGA. V dropped 5 bases and J dropped 5; count of bases not matched to a gene: 6.

This clone was seen only once. This CDR3 is CASIESGANVLTF. CDR3 coding DNA: TGTGCCAGCATCGAGTCTGGGGCCAACGTCCTGACTTTC. The chain couples TRBV28 to TRBJ2-6; D gene unclear. V gave up 7 bases and J gave up 1 base, with 5 bases separating them. CDR3 length: 13 residues. The germline V gene has CDR1 MDHEN and CDR2 SYDVKM.

The chain has TRBV29-1 and TRBJ1-2; a weak D match, TRBD1 (6 bases). V lost 4 bases, J lost 8 bases, and 11 bases lay in between. Germline loops: CDR1 SQVTM, CDR2 ANQGSEA. The CDR3 covers 11 residues. CDR3 sequence: CSVGNREGYTF. Here the CDR3 DNA reads TGCAGCGTTGGTAACAGGGAAGGCTACACCTTC.

This chain joins TRBV5-1 and TRBJ1-5; TRBD1 is a possible D gene (5 bases). V was trimmed by 4 bases and J by 6 bases, leaving 14 bases between them. This CDR3 comprises 14 residues. Germline V gene lookup returns CDR1 SGHRS and CDR2 YFSETQ. The CDR3 DNA reads TGCGCCAGCAGCCCGGACCAGGGCACTCAGCCCCAGCATTTT. Amino acid sequence: CASSPDQGTQPQHF.

The V call is TRBV19, the J call TRBJ1-5; 8 bases are shared with TRBD1. V shed 4 bases and J 6 bases; nucleotides not matched to a gene: 5. CDR3 length equals 14 residues. CDR1 is LNHDA and CDR2 is SQIVND in the germline V gene (reference sequence). The CDR3, as DNA: TGTGCCAGTAGTACGGACAGGGAGGTTCAGCCCCAGCATTTT. Residues: CASSTDREVQPQHF.

The chain couples TRBV5-1 to TRBJ2-7, with D perhaps TRBD1 (5 bases). This CDR3 is built from 14 residues. CDR1 SGHRS and CDR2 YFSETQ come from the germline V gene. Trimming pared 4 bases from V and 6 bases from J, leaving 17 bases between. CDR3 sequence: CASSNTPGSGEQYF. The CDR3 nucleotides read TGCGCCAGCAGCAATACCCCAGGGTCCGGCGAGCAGTACTTC.